The source of this T cell receptor (beta chain) is a study of T cell responses to AZD1222 COVID-19 vaccine. A note on this clone: Its matching antigen is unknown.

Losses at the gene ends were 6 bases for V and 5 bases for J; bases not matched to a gene: 17. The CDR3 has 18 residues. Germline loops: CDR1 SGHNT, CDR2 YYREEE (reference sequence). General study results and limits: The donor cohort was predominantly white British with a female majority, and clonal diversity may have been underestimated. Baseline testing showed seropositivity in only six AZD1222 recipients. Vaccine-related CD4 TCRs covered spike, predominating at 160-218 and 743-854.

The method was immunoSEQ multiplex PCR; TCRdb's version includes in-frame clones alone and lacks a portion of them. Among tens of thousands of clones listed, approximately 85% were seen once. This receptor was obtained from an adult who received the AZD1222 COVID-19 vaccine. This sample comprised peripheral blood, obtained 28 days after the second AZD1222 dose. The rearrangement links TRBV5-4 to TRBJ2-5, with 12 nucleotides matching TRBD1. This CDR3 is CASTHWPRDRGRGETQYF. In DNA form, the CDR3 reads TGTGCCAGCACCCATTGGCCCCGGGACAGGGGGCGGGGGGAGACCCAGTACTTC.